The clone carrying this T cell receptor beta chain came up many times. Its antigen is not identified. Using its own MiXCR run on the 5' RACE reads, TCRdb lists one record per CDR3 protein. The table records roughly 40,000 distinct CDR3 sequences, over 25% of them present only once. CDR3 length: 16 amino acids. V lost 3 bases and J lost 0, with 12 bases in between. CDR1 is MGHRA, CDR2 YSYEKL, per germline. Study results and caveats: The TCR gene usage of tumor memory CD4+ T cells clustered together with blood and lymph node memory CD4+ cells and with lymph node naive CD4+ cells.

This chain connects TRBV4-1 to TRBJ2-1; D gene ambiguous. The TCR was taken from a female donor with breast cancer. Source material: memory CD4+ T cells sorted from a lymph node. Sample subset: memory CD4+ T cells, CD4+CD45RO+CD25-. The CDR3 DNA sequence: TGCGCCAGCAGCCAGCAGCCCAGGAGCTCCTACAATGAGCAGTTCTTC. As protein: CASSQQPRSSYNEQFF.